This T cell receptor (beta chain) appears in the sequencing data of a study of blood T cell repertoires in COVID-19. Study details: From the United States, Italy and Spain came samples of acute and convalescent COVID-19. The analysed material was cDNA or gDNA that came from T cells, B-cell-depleted T cells, or PBMCs.

Per the authors' pipeline: Estimation of nucleated cell counts relied on the amplification of reference gene primers. Only in-frame clones appear in the TCRdb table, and some are missing; sequencing was by immunoSEQ multiplex PCR. D and trimming come from the DNA, and the V and J calls and clone size come from that table. Here the sample spans 120,000 or so clones, around four fifths being singletons. Germline V gene data show CDR1 as SNHLY and CDR2 as FYNNEI. Trimming cost V 2 bases and J 0 bases, with 7 bases left between them. The CDR3 contains 14 residues. The sample taken for sequencing was peripheral blood. This receptor was taken from a human donor in a cohort sampled during active COVID-19. The chain recombines TRBV2 with TRBJ1-1; D is undetermined. CDR3 sequence (DNA): TGTGCCAGCAGTGAAAGAGGCATGAACACTGAAGCTTTCTTT. Amino acid sequence: CASSERGMNTEAFF.